These T cell receptor beta chains were read from a single sample in a study of CD8+CD57+ T cells in acquired aplastic anemia. Each CDR3 protein is one row after TCRdb ran MiXCR on the reads. Of approximately 130,000 distinct CDR3 sequences detected, approximately 40% appear once; the ten largest clones hold 2.6%. The sequencing input was sorted CD4+, CD8+, or CD8+CD57+ T cells (not recorded which) from PBMCs. These receptors came from a human donor with aplastic anemia. CDR3s leave out the opening cysteine and the closing phenylalanine or tryptophan. The D gene is left open where the match is weak.

TRBV29-1	.	TRBJ1-1	SVEDHPDSSTEAF
TRBV20-1	.	TRBJ1-6	SAATGINSPLH
TRBV7-9	.	TRBJ2-3	ASSLSMGGGTQY
TRBV7-8	.	TRBJ1-6	ASSLFFAASSYNSPLH
TRBV2	.	TRBJ1-2	ASRADSRPTNYGYT
TRBV5-5	TRBD1	TRBJ2-7	ASSLEYRGYEQY
TRBV11-2	TRBD2	TRBJ2-3	ASSSLAGAADTQY
TRBV18	.	TRBJ2-5	ASSIRTVTSLETQY
TRBV19	TRBD1	TRBJ1-2	ASSIRDRERDGYT
TRBV19	.	TRBJ1-2	ASSIQGRGYT
TRBV11-2	TRBD1	TRBJ2-6	ASSLRTGDYSGANVLT
TRBV2	.	TRBJ2-3	ASLLGDTQY
TRBV29-1	.	TRBJ1-1	SVAGTEAF
TRBV18	.	TRBJ2-5	ASSLTTVQETQY
TRBV6-6	.	TRBJ1-1	ASSYKGMSTEAF
TRBV11-2	TRBD2	TRBJ2-7	ASSSASGGTYEQY
TRBV2	TRBD1	TRBJ2-5	ASRGQGAQETQY
TRBV5-1	.	TRBJ2-1	ASSFYRGTYNEQF
TRBV5-4	TRBD2	TRBJ2-7	ASSLPGTQRGEQY
TRBV19	TRBD2	TRBJ2-3	ASSARGGGTDTQY
TRBV2	TRBD1	TRBJ1-5	ASSQGGSNQPQH
TRBV7-9	.	TRBJ2-6	ASSLVDSRRANVLT
TRBV12-3/TRBV12-4	.	TRBJ2-2	ASSLALMQYTGELF
TRBV12-5	TRBD1	TRBJ1-5	ASGDDRVQPQH